This passage covers 2 T cell receptor beta chains from one sample sequenced in a study of cytomegalovirus exposure and HLA in healthy donors. Sequencing was performed with immunoSEQ multiplex PCR; in TCRdb, only in-frame clones are kept and a portion is missing. The repertoire holds 80,000 to 100,000 clones, with roughly 85% as singletons. The sample comprised PBMCs. Every receptor here comes from a woman in her 30s in good health and CMV-seronegative.

This sequence joins TRBV27 and TRBJ2-7; TRBD1 matches 12 bases. Germline assignment: CDR1 MNHEY and CDR2 SMNVEV (reference sequence). The CDR3 contains 15 residues. V gave up 4 bases and J gave up 6 bases; unmatched junction bases: 7. CDR3 sequence: CASSSGDRGRFEQYF. For the CDR3, the DNA is TGTGCCAGCAGTTCCGGGGACAGGGGGCGTTTCGAGCAGTACTTC.

This chain joins TRBV5-1 and TRBJ2-7, with 9 bases that match TRBD2. Germline loops: CDR1 SGHRS, CDR2 YFSETQ. V trimming: 4 bases; J trimming: 2 bases; junction bases outside the gene matches: 10. CDR3 length: 16 amino acids. The chain's CDR3 is CASSIAGGIPTYEQYF. Here the CDR3 DNA reads TGCGCCAGCAGCATCGCGGGAGGGATCCCCACCTACGAGCAGTACTTC.